Below, 11 T cell receptor gamma chains from the same sample are listed, as sequenced in a study of human gamma delta and Vdelta1 T cells. Their target antigens are unknown. TCRdb re-processed the PCR reads via CATT. The data show about 3,900 gamma-chain clones, over 15% seen once. The sample comprised Vdelta1 gamma-delta T cells from blood grown in culture (DOT cells). The receptors stem from a human donor in good health.

By share of the sample, this clone is large. The chain has TRGV9 and TRGJ1 or TRGJ2. Trimming cost V 2 bases and J 3 bases; bases outside gene matches: 4. CDR1 GITISATS and CDR2 ISYDGTV come from the germline V gene (reference sequence). The CDR3 has 13 residues. The CDR3 loop reads CALWEDIYYKKLF. CDR3 nucleotide sequence: TGTGCCTTGTGGGAGGATATTTATTATAAGAAACTCTTT.

This clone was picked up a small number of times. The chain carries TRGV9 and TRGJ1 or TRGJ2. CDR1 and CDR2 (germline): GITISATS, ISYDGTV (reference sequence). The V gene end was trimmed by 0 bases and the J gene end by 7 bases; junction bases not matched to a gene: 6. The CDR3 spans 13 residues. The CDR3 DNA sequence: TGTGCCTTGTGGGAGGTGCGAAGATATAAGAAACTCTTT. The encoded protein is CALWEVRRYKKLF.

This clone occurred a few times. The chain employs TRGV3 and TRGJ1 or TRGJ2. There are 14 residues in the CDR3. CDR1 and CDR2 (germline): VTNTFY, YDVSTARD (reference sequence). V trimming: 3 bases; J trimming: 3 bases; junction bases outside the gene matches: 8. The chain's CDR3 is CATWDGGIYYKKLF. CDR3 bases: TGTGCCACCTGGGACGGGGGGATTTATTATAAGAAACTCTTT.

V is TRGV4 and J is TRGJ1 or TRGJ2. The CDR3 runs 14 residues. Germline V CDR1 and CDR2: EGSTGY, YDSYTSSV. V shed 0 bases, J shed 7 bases, and the junction held 9 bases outside the gene matches. The CDR3 bases are TGTGCCACCTGGGATGGGGTGTGGAAATATAAGAAACTCTTT. The encoded protein is CATWDGVWKYKKLF.

A remark on this clone: Germline is not matched at one junction end, which may reflect a read error. J is TRGJ1 or TRGJ2 and V is TRGV2. Germline V lookup: CDR1 EGSNGY, CDR2 YDSYNSKV. The CDR3 sequence is 11 residues long. CDR3 DNA: TGTGCCCCCTGGGACGGGCCCGGGAAACTCTTT. Translation: CAPWDGPGKLF.

In its sample, this clone is medium-sized. The same CDR3 can be traced to other DNA sequences in this sample. V and J are TRGV8 and TRGJ1 or TRGJ2. Germline V CDR1 and CDR2: VENAVY, YDSYNSRV. The CDR3 covers 13 residues. V shed 1 base, J shed 1 base, and the junction held 1 base outside the gene matches. CDR3 loop: CATWDSNYYKKLF. The DNA of the CDR3 is TGTGCCACCTGGGATAGCAATTATTATAAGAAACTCTTT.

This clone is deemed medium-sized. The chain carries TRGV2 and TRGJP2. Germline lookup yields CDR1 EGSNGY and CDR2 YDSYNSKV. Trimming at V came to 2 bases and at J to 4 bases, leaving 4 bases not matched to a gene. This CDR3 spans 14 amino acids. The CDR3 DNA is TGTGCCACCTGGGACGCATCTAGTGATTGGATCAAGACGTTT. It specifies CATWDASSDWIKTF.

In the case of this clone: Only one base separates this from a far larger clonotype, so it likely reflects a read error. The rearrangement uses TRGV3 and TRGJP2. The germline CDR1 and CDR2 sequences are VTNTFY and YDVSTARD (reference sequence). CDR3 length: 18 residues. The CDR3 loop is CAPWDRRVIYSSDWIKTF. As DNA, the CDR3 is TGTGCCCCCTGGGACAGGCGGGTAATATATAGTAGTGATTGGATCAAGACGTTT.

The chain joins TRGV4 to TRGJ1 or TRGJ2. CDR1 is EGSTGY and CDR2 is YDSYTSSV in the germline V gene. The V and J ends lost 0 bases and 10 bases, in that order; junction bases with no gene match: 15. CDR3 length equals 15 residues. CDR3 bases: TGTGCCACCTGGGATGGGAGGAGGACCCCCAAAAAGAAACTCTTT. Its protein is CATWDGRRTPKKKLF.

The chain is built from TRGV4 and TRGJP2. The CDR3 runs 15 residues. The germline CDR1 and CDR2 sequences are EGSTGY and YDSYTSSV. V shed 0 bases, J shed 6 bases, and the junction held 7 bases outside the gene matches. CDR3 bases: TGTGCCACCTGGGATGGGCTGTTAGGTGATTGGATCAAGACGTTT. This gives the protein CATWDGLLGDWIKTF.

A note on this clone: Other DNA sequences within the sample encode an identical CDR3. The V gene is TRGV3, the J gene TRGJ1 or TRGJ2. The J segment lost 5 bases and the V segment lost 0 bases, leaving 4 bases of the junction unmatched. The CDR3 consists of 13 residues. The germline gives CDR1 VTNTFY, CDR2 YDVSTARD (reference sequence). This chain's CDR3 is CATWDRPDYKKLF. Written as DNA, the CDR3 is TGTGCCACCTGGGACAGGCCTGATTATAAGAAACTCTTT.